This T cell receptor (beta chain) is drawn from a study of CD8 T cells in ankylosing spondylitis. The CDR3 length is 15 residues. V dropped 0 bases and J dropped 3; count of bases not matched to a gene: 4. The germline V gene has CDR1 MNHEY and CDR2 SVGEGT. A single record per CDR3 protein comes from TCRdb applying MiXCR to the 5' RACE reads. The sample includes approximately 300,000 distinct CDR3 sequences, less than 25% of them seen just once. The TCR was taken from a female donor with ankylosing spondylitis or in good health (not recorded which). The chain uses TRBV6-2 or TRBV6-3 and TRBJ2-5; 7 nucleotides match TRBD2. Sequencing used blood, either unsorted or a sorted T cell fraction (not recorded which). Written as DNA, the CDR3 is TGTGCCAGCAGTTACTCGACTCTAGCGGAAGAGACCCAGTACTTC. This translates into CASSYSTLAEETQYF.